The 18 T cell receptor beta chains below come from one sample, sequenced in a study of OX40 agonist ivuxolimab in advanced cancers. Assay used: immunoSEQ multiplex PCR; TCRdb lists only in-frame clones, some missing. The data show roughly 29,000 clones, with roughly nine tenths seen just once and roughly 10% held by the top ten. The sample in question was CD4+ or CD8+ T cells sorted from blood, obtained in a trial of the OX40 agonist ivuxolimab. The receptors here all came from an adult with an advanced solid tumor such as melanoma, head and neck, liver or kidney cancer.

In its sample, this clone was seen once. V usage is TRBV4-1 and J usage is TRBJ1-1, with unresolved D. The CDR3 has 13 residues. V was cut by 4 bases and J by 6 bases, with 12 bases left in between. Germline V gene sequence: CDR1 MGHRA, CDR2 YSYEKL. CDR3 bases: TGCGCCAGCAGCCTCCCGGGCAGGCCTGAAGCTTTCTTT. Encoded protein: CASSLPGRPEAFF.

This chain connects TRBV10-2 to TRBJ2-7; TRBD1 is a possible D gene (5 bases). Trimming pared 6 bases from V and 6 bases from J, leaving 12 bases between. From germline, CDR1 is WSHSY and CDR2 SAAADI. CDR3 size: 12 residues. The CDR3 protein is CASRDTMGEQYF. The CDR3 bases are TGCGCCAGCAGGGACACCATGGGCGAGCAGTACTTC.

The genes are TRBV2 and TRBJ2-7; tentative D call: TRBD2 (6 bases). The CDR3 runs 14 residues. Germline CDR1 reads SNHLY; CDR2 reads FYNNEI. The ends were cut back, 5 bases at V and 2 bases at J, with 13 bases in the middle. CDR3 nucleotides: TGTGCCAGCAGTCTCCCGGAGGGCCCCTACGAGCAGTACTTC. The encoded protein is CASSLPEGPYEQYF.

The V call is TRBV5-4, the J call TRBJ2-7; unclear D gene. The germline gives CDR1 SGHNT, CDR2 YYREEE (reference sequence). Trimming shortened V by 0 bases and J by 3 bases, and 13 bases separated the two germline ends. This CDR3 comprises 15 residues. The CDR3 sequence: CASSLGADLDYEQYF. In nucleotides, the CDR3 is TGTGCCAGCAGCTTGGGGGCCGACTTGGACTACGAGCAGTACTTC.

Only one count was recorded for this clone. The rearrangement joins TRBV19 to TRBJ1-1; possible D gene TRBD1, 5 bases. V gave up 1 base and J gave up 0 bases, with 9 bases separating them. There are 15 residues in the CDR3. Germline CDR1 is LNHDA and CDR2 is SQIVND (reference sequence). The CDR3 coding sequence is TGTGCCAGTAGTATAGCTGGGGGTATGAACACTGAAGCTTTCTTT. This translates into CASSIAGGMNTEAFF.

CDR3 in amino acids: CASSPTGYPYEQYF. DNA of the CDR3: TGTGCCAGCAGCCCGACAGGGTACCCCTACGAGCAGTACTTC. The chain has TRBV9 and TRBJ2-7; TRBD1 aligns across 7 bases. After removal of 4 bases from V and 2 bases from J, the junction contained 6 bases not matched to a gene. Per the germline V gene, CDR1 is SGDLS and CDR2 is YYNGEE. The CDR3 covers 14 residues.

The chain employs TRBV5-4 and TRBJ2-5; D not resolved. CDR1 and CDR2 (germline): SGHNT, YYREEE (reference sequence). Trimming took off 5 bases at V and 3 bases at J, with 11 bases between the two ends. CDR3 length: 13 residues. This chain's CDR3 is CASRRTIEETQYF. CDR3 coding DNA: TGTGCCAGCAGGAGGACGATTGAAGAGACCCAGTACTTC.

The chain employs TRBV27 and TRBJ2-7; TRBD2 matches at 7 bases. Unmatched junction bases numbered 1, after V lost 1 base and J lost 4 bases. There are 13 residues in the CDR3. The germline gives CDR1 MNHEY, CDR2 SMNVEV (reference sequence). The CDR3 nucleotides read TGTGCCAGCAGTTTATGGGGGGGATACGAGCAGTACTTC. Amino acid sequence: CASSLWGGYEQYF.

The J gene is TRBJ1-6, the V gene TRBV30; D remains unclear. Trimming removed 4 bases at V and 14 bases at J, with 12 bases between. Germline assignment: CDR1 GTSNPN and CDR2 SVGIG (reference sequence). The CDR3 is 11 residues long. CDR3 in amino acids: CAWILEGTLHF. The CDR3 nucleotides read TGTGCCTGGATACTTGAAGGAACCCTCCACTTT. The whole variable domain, remainder taken from reference TRBV30 and TRBJ1-6, is SQTIHQWPATLVQPVGSPLSLECTVEGTSNPNLYWYRQAAGRGLQLLFYSVGIGQISSEVPQNLSASRPQDRQFILSSKKLLLSDSGFYLCAWILEGTLHFGNGTRLTVT.

The rearrangement uses TRBV18 and TRBJ1-5; D remains unclear. V lost 1 base and J 7 bases, leaving 11 bases between the germline ends. The germline V gene has CDR1 KGHSH and CDR2 LQKENI. The CDR3 length is 14 residues. The CDR3 DNA reads as TGTGCCAGCTCACCACTTCCGGGTCCCCAGCCCCAGCATTTT. This sequence encodes CASSPLPGPQPQHF.

The gene calls are TRBV6-1 and TRBJ1-2; D gene unclear. The germline V gene encodes CDR1 MNHNS and CDR2 SASEGT. V lost 4 bases and J 1 base, leaving 16 bases between the germline ends. This CDR3 has 16 amino acids. CDR3 in DNA: TGTGCCAGCAGTGGCCCCGACAACAGAATTAACTATGGCTACACCTTC. Its translation is CASSGPDNRINYGYTF.

The J gene is TRBJ2-5, the V gene TRBV9; D is unclear. The V gene lost 0 bases and the J gene lost 2 bases, with 14 bases spanning the gap. CDR1 is SGDLS, CDR2 YYNGEE, per germline. The CDR3 has 16 residues. The CDR3 region has the DNA TGTGCCAGCAGCGTAGCAATGGGCCGACGACAAGAGACCCAGTACTTC. This encodes CASSVAMGRRQETQYF. Full variable domain (missing parts from reference TRBV9 and TRBJ2-5): DSGVTQTPKHLITATGQRVTLRCSPRSGDLSVYWYQQSLDQGLQFLIQYYNGEERAKGNILERFSAQQFPDLHSELNLSSLELGDSALYFCASSVAMGRRQETQYFGPGTRLLVL.

In this sample, this clone turned up a few times. The chain joins TRBV28 to TRBJ1-1, with D tentatively TRBD1 (6 bases). V was trimmed by 5 bases and J by 5 bases, leaving 12 bases between them. The germline gives CDR1 MDHEN, CDR2 SYDVKM. CDR3 length: 13 residues. CDR3 nucleotide sequence: TGTGCCAGCAGTCTTGGACAGTCTACTGAAGCTTTCTTT. Its translation: CASSLGQSTEAFF.

This chain uses TRBV5-1 with TRBJ2-7; D may be TRBD2 (6 bases). Between the trimmed V and J ends, which lost 3 bases and 3 bases, there was a span of 13 bases. The CDR3 is made up of 14 amino acids. Germline V gene lookup returns CDR1 SGHRS and CDR2 YFSETQ. Here the CDR3 DNA reads TGCGCCAGCAGCTCGGGGGACGTAAGCTACGAGCAGTACTTC. This sequence encodes CASSSGDVSYEQYF.

J is TRBJ2-1 and V is TRBV29-1; 7 nucleotides agree with TRBD1. Germline lookup yields CDR1 SQVTM and CDR2 ANQGSEA. This CDR3 contains 11 residues. Germline trimming cut 7 bases from V and 6 bases from J; bases unmatched to any gene: 3. In nucleotides, the CDR3 is TGCAGCGGCACAGGGGCCAATGAGCAGTTCTTC. Its translation is CSGTGANEQFF.

The chain uses TRBV18 and TRBJ1-2, with TRBD1 matching over 11 bases. The CDR3 is made up of 16 amino acids. Germline trimming cut 5 bases from V and 5 bases from J; bases unmatched to any gene: 10. CDR1 KGHSH and CDR2 LQKENI come from the germline V gene. The CDR3 DNA sequence: TGTGCCAGCTCATCCGGGACAGGGGGATTCTTGTATGGCTACACCTTC. It translates to CASSSGTGGFLYGYTF.

V gene TRBV5-4 combines with J gene TRBJ2-1; 7 bases match TRBD1. Trimming took 5 bases from V and 3 from J; bases not matched to a gene: 11. CDR1 and CDR2 from the germline V gene are SGHNT and YYREEE (reference sequence). CDR3 length equals 16 residues. CDR3 region: CASRKGTDDIYNEQFF. The CDR3 DNA reads as TGTGCCAGCAGAAAGGGGACAGACGATATCTACAATGAGCAGTTCTTC.

This clone was seen a single time. V is TRBV5-4 and J is TRBJ2-1, with TRBD2 matching over 8 bases. V was clipped by 3 bases and J by 2 bases; unmatched bases: 13. CDR3 size: 18 residues. Germline CDR1 is SGHNT and CDR2 is YYREEE (reference sequence). The CDR3 DNA reads as TGTGCCAGCAGCTACCTTGGGGGGCTAGCGGGTACCTACAATGAGCAGTTCTTC. It codes for CASSYLGGLAGTYNEQFF.